The present T cell receptor beta chain was sequenced within a study of T cell responses to AZD1222 COVID-19 vaccine. Study details: Second doses at about 4 or about 12 weeks were pooled.

Turning to this clone: Its antigen is undetermined.

Some clones are missing from TCRdb's copy, which holds only in-frame ones; the method was immunoSEQ multiplex PCR. The sample lists 84,000 or so clones, 80% to 90% occurring once. The study's findings and limits: Most donors were white British, females outnumbered males, and clonal diversity was possibly underestimated. Only five or six AZD1222 recipients were seropositive at baseline. Dominant CD4 TCR responses targeted spike regions 160-218 and 743-854.

Sequences were derived from peripheral blood, sampled on day 0 of AZD1222 vaccination. The clonotype comes from an adult in good health.

This CDR3 is CASSPETGGSYGYTF. The CDR3 coding sequence is TGTGCCAGCTCACCCGAGACAGGGGGGAGCTATGGCTACACCTTC. The chain has TRBV18 and TRBJ1-2; 9 nucleotides agree with TRBD1. The CDR3 loop spans 15 amino acids. Looked up from germline, CDR1 is KGHSH and CDR2 is LQKENI. Trimming cost V 3 bases and J 4 bases; bases outside gene matches: 6.